Listed below are T cell receptor beta chains from one sample, sequenced in a study of CD4 T cells in relation to SARS-CoV-2 and coronaviruses. Assay: immunoSEQ multiplex PCR; the TCRdb copy retains only in-frame clones and omits some. In the table there are around 11,000 clones, around 86% of which are singletons. Sequences were obtained from naive CD4+ T cells from PBMCs. The receptors were gathered from an adult with COVID-19. The CDR3 runs from the conserved cysteine through the conserved F or W.

v_gene	j_gene	CDR3aa
TRBV30	TRBJ1-6	CAWSHAGSSNSPLHF
TRBV5-5	TRBJ2-2	CASSPDGVNTGELFF
TRBV28	TRBJ1-1	CASSLTLLKVAEAFF
TRBV7-2	TRBJ2-1	CASSYDRGAYNEQFF
TRBV3-1/TRBV3-2	TRBJ2-7	CASSTQGHSYEQYF
TRBV7-9	TRBJ2-3	CASRISSGDTQYF
TRBV11-3	TRBJ2-2	CASSLGRAPRTGELFF
TRBV2	TRBJ1-1	CASHREMNTEAFF
TRBV5-1	TRBJ2-2	CASSSTGFTGELFF
TRBV5-4	TRBJ2-5	CASSLIGRGGGEETQYF
TRBV2	TRBJ1-4	CASRKGPDRVVEKLFF
TRBV27	TRBJ2-3	CASSPGNVQGDTQYF
TRBV11-3	TRBJ2-7	CASSWRLAGGRYEQYF
TRBV5-1	TRBJ1-6	CASSLEWTVDSPLHF
TRBV3-1/TRBV3-2	TRBJ2-5	CASSQSRGGTQYF
TRBV4-3	TRBJ1-3	CASSQDPGAIGNTIYF
TRBV6-4	TRBJ2-1	CASSERDLRPPLYNEQFF
TRBV9	TRBJ2-5	CASSPQSFILQETQYF
TRBV3-1/TRBV3-2	TRBJ2-1	CASSGRGGSYEQFF
TRBV28	TRBJ2-7	CASSLAQGSYEQYF
TRBV21-1	TRBJ1-6	CASRNKGDSPLHF
TRBV6-6	TRBJ2-7	CASSYSRTESSYEQYF
TRBV4-1	TRBJ2-7	CASSRPGQGYEQYF
TRBV11-2	TRBJ2-7	CASRSGSGVSYEQYF
TRBV18	TRBJ2-7	CASSKRTGTLTYEQYF
TRBV28	TRBJ2-1	CASTRGGAGRREQFF
TRBV7-9	TRBJ2-3	CASELGDRGLTDTQYF
TRBV18	TRBJ1-5	CASSQEGPSNQPQHF